This T cell receptor (beta chain) comes out of a study of blood T cell repertoires in COVID-19. V gave up 0 bases and J gave up 4 bases; unmatched junction bases: 9. This CDR3 contains 18 residues. Per the germline V gene, CDR1 is LNHDA and CDR2 is SQIVND (reference sequence). Original processing notes: The assay estimated nucleated cells by amplifying reference gene primers. Assay: immunoSEQ multiplex PCR; the TCRdb copy retains only in-frame clones and omits some. V, J and clone size are taken as reported in that table, and D and trimming were inferred from the DNA itself. The sample yields 150,000 to 200,000 clones, approximately 85% seen once.

J is TRBJ1-5 and V is TRBV19; 10 positions agree with TRBD1. The source is a man aged 55 to 70 with acute or convalescent COVID-19. Sequenced sample: peripheral blood. This chain's CDR3 is CASSIDPPRQGANQPQHF. Written as DNA, the CDR3 is TGTGCCAGTAGTATAGATCCCCCTCGACAGGGGGCGAATCAGCCCCAGCATTTT. Looking up the rest from reference TRBV19 and TRBJ1-5 gives the full variable domain: DGGITQSPKYLFRKEGQNVTLSCEQNLNHDAMYWYRQDPGQGLRLIYYSQIVNDFQKGDIAEGYSVSREKKESFPLTVTSAQKNPTAFYLCASSIDPPRQGANQPQHFGDGTRLSIL.